Described below is a single TCR beta chain sequence and its context. The data are from a study of blood T cell repertoires in COVID-19. Overall study context: From the United States, Italy and Spain came samples of acute and convalescent COVID-19. T cells, B-cell-depleted T cells, or PBMCs supplied cDNA or gDNA.

Original processing methods: Estimates of nucleated cell counts were drawn from the amplification of reference gene primers. The assay was immunoSEQ multiplex PCR, and TCRdb's table has in-frame clones only and misses some. That table is the source of V, J and clone size, and D and trimming were worked out from the DNA. The sample shows some 140,000 clones, approximately 81% of them seen only once. CDR1 is MGHRA, CDR2 YSYEKL, per germline. The CDR3 loop spans 16 amino acids. Trimming cost V 0 bases and J 1 base, with 9 bases left between them. The chain is built from TRBV4-1 and TRBJ1-4; D ambiguous. Sequencing input: peripheral blood. The source of this sequence is a woman aged 55-75 years with active or convalescent COVID-19. CDR3 sequence reads: CASSQDRGLTNEKLFF. The CDR3 DNA is TGCGCCAGCAGCCAAGACCGAGGTTTAACTAATGAAAAACTGTTTTTT.